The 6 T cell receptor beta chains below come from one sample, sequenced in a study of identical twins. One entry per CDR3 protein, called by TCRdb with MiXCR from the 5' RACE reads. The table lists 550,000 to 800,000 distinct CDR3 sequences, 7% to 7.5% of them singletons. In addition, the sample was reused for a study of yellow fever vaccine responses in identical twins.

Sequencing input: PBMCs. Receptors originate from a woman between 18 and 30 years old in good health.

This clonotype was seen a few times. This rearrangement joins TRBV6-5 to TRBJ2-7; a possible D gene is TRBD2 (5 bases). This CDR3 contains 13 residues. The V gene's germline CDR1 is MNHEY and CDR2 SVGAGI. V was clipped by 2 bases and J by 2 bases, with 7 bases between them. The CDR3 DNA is TGTGCCAGCAGTTACGGGCGGGCCTACGAGCAGTACGTC. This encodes CASSYGRAYEQYV.

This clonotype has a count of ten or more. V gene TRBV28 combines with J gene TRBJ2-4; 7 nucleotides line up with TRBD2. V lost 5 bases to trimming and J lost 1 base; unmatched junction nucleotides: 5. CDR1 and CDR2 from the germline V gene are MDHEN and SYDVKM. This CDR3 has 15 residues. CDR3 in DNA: TGTGCCAGCAGTCCCCCACTAGCGGCCAAAAACATTCAGTACTTC. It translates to CASSPPLAAKNIQYF.

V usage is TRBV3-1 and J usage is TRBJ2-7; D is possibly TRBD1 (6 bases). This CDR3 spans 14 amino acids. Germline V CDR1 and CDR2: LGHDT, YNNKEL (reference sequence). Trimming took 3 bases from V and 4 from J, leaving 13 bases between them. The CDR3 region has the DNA TGTGCCAGCAGCCATAGTCCAGGGGCATACGAGCAGTACTTC. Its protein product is CASSHSPGAYEQYF.

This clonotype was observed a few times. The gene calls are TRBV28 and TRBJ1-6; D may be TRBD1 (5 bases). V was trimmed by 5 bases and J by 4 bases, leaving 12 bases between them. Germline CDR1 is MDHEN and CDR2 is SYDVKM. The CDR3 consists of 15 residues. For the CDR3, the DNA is TGTGCCAGCAGTACCCTCGGGGGGTATAATTCACCCCTCCACTTT. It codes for CASSTLGGYNSPLHF.

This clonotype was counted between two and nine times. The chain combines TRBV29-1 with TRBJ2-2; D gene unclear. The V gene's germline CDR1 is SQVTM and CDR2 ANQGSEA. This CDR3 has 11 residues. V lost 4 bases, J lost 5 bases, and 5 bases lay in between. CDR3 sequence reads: CSVGRTGELFF. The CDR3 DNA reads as TGCAGCGTTGGCCGTACCGGGGAGCTGTTTTTT.

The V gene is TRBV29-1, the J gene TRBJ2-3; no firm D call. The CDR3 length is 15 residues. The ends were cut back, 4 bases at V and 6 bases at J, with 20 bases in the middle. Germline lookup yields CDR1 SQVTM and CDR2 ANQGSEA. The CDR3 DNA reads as TGCAGCGTTGTCTGGGCTTTCACGGCGGTGGATACGCAGTATTTT. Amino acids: CSVVWAFTAVDTQYF.